Here is one TCR beta chain with its context. The sample is drawn from a study of T cell changes during pregnancy in multiple sclerosis. This CDR3 region has 15 residues. The germline gives CDR1 MNHEY, CDR2 SVGAGI. Trimming took 1 base from V and 4 from J, leaving 10 bases between them. Repertoires were generated with immunoSEQ multiplex PCR, while TCRdb's copy carries only in-frame clones and drops some. The sample lists some 81,000 clones; 70% to 90% were seen once. This TCR came from a female donor with multiple sclerosis, enrolled in a pregnancy study. The rearrangement joins TRBV6-5 to TRBJ2-2; a weak D match, TRBD1 (6 bases). Specimen: peripheral blood, collected before pregnancy. The CDR3 protein is CASSYWQGSTGELFF. The CDR3 region has the DNA TGTGCCAGCAGTTACTGGCAGGGGTCCACCGGGGAGCTGTTTTTT.